The 21 T cell receptor beta chains below were found in one sample sequenced in a study of T cell responses to AZD1222 COVID-19 vaccine. Sequencing was performed with immunoSEQ multiplex PCR; in TCRdb, only in-frame clones are kept and a portion is missing. The table shows approximately 99,000 clones, with roughly nine tenths occurring only once. This specimen consisted of peripheral blood, obtained 28 days after the second AZD1222 dose. These TCRs come from an adult who received the AZD1222 COVID-19 vaccine.

This chain uses TRBV28 with TRBJ2-3; either TRBD1 or TRBD2 may supply D (5 bases each). Germline CDR1 is MDHEN and CDR2 is SYDVKM. The CDR3 spans 16 residues. Trimming left V 6 bases short and J 2 bases short, with 18 bases between. The CDR3 nucleotides are TGTGCCAGCAGCCCCCCCCCGGGGCTTCCCACAGATACGCAGTATTTT. This sequence encodes CASSPPPGLPTDTQYF.

V and J are TRBV7-2 and TRBJ1-2; no reliable D call. V shed 1 base and J shed 3 bases, with 9 bases lying between them. The CDR3 totals 14 residues. CDR1 and CDR2 from the germline V gene are SGHTA and FQGNSA. The CDR3 spells CASSLEQLDYGYTF. For the CDR3, the DNA is TGTGCCAGCAGCTTAGAACAGCTTGACTATGGCTACACCTTC.

This chain joins TRBV12-3 or TRBV12-4 and TRBJ2-1; D possibly corresponds to TRBD2 (6 bases). Trimming took 6 bases from V and 8 from J, leaving 14 bases between them. The CDR3 totals 13 residues. The CDR3 loop reads CASRHGGGDEQFF. The CDR3 coding sequence is TGTGCCAGCAGGCACGGGGGTGGGGATGAGCAGTTCTTC.

The count of this clone is one. The J gene is TRBJ2-7, the V gene TRBV5-1; tentatively, D is TRBD1 or TRBD2 (5 bases each). Germline CDR1 is SGHRS and CDR2 is YFSETQ. The CDR3 is made up of 16 amino acids. V lost 5 bases and J lost 0, with 18 bases in between. The CDR3 bases are TGCGCCAGCAGGCTTGGGGGACCGTTGAGCTCCTACGAGCAGTACTTC. It translates to CASRLGGPLSSYEQYF.

The chain has TRBV7-9 and TRBJ1-5; the match to TRBD1 covers 10 bases. The CDR3 contains 14 residues. V gave up 4 bases and J gave up 7 bases; unmatched junction bases: 4. Germline V gene sequence: CDR1 SEHNR, CDR2 FQNEAQ (reference sequence). The CDR3 region is CASSSGQGIQPQHF. The CDR3 DNA is TGTGCCAGCAGCTCGGGACAGGGGATACAGCCCCAGCATTTT.

This chain connects TRBV6-2 or TRBV6-3 to TRBJ1-2; possible D gene TRBD1, 6 bases. Trimming removed 6 bases at V and 7 bases at J, with 12 bases between. This CDR3 contains 12 residues. Germline CDR1 is MNHEY and CDR2 is SVGEGT. The CDR3 sequence is CASSNRAGGYTF. The CDR3 DNA reads as TGTGCCAGCAGCAACAGGGCAGGTGGCTACACCTTC.

The chain couples TRBV18 to TRBJ2-7; D is uncertain. The V and J ends lost 3 bases and 2 bases respectively, with 8 bases between them. This CDR3 region has 13 residues. Germline-derived CDR1 and CDR2 are KGHSH and LQKENI. CDR3 residues: CASSPRHTYEQYF. In DNA form, the CDR3 reads TGTGCCAGCTCACCGCGCCACACCTACGAGCAGTACTTC.

The rearrangement joins TRBV28 to TRBJ1-2; D not resolved. Trimming cost V 6 bases and J 7 bases, with 12 bases left between them. Germline V gene sequence: CDR1 MDHEN, CDR2 SYDVKM. The CDR3 loop spans 12 amino acids. The CDR3 coding sequence is TGTGCCAGCAGGTTAGGAGTGGGTGGCTACACCTTC. Translation: CASRLGVGGYTF.

The genes are TRBV20-1 and TRBJ1-1; a possible D gene is TRBD1 (5 bases). This CDR3 spans 14 amino acids. V lost 3 bases and J lost 2, with 13 bases in between. The germline CDR1 and CDR2 sequences are DFQATT and SNEGSKA (reference sequence). The DNA of the CDR3 is TGCAGTGCTAGTAAGGTCGGGGCAAACACTGAAGCTTTCTTT. Its translation: CSASKVGANTEAFF.

J is TRBJ1-4 and V is TRBV30; D gene unclear. The CDR3 is 13 residues long. Germline CDR1 GTSNPN, CDR2 SVGIG (reference sequence). Trimming cost V 2 bases and J 4 bases, with 8 bases left between them. The CDR3 protein is CAWSPRGNEKLFF. The CDR3 DNA sequence: TGTGCCTGGAGTCCTCGGGGTAATGAAAAACTGTTTTTT.

The chain recombines TRBV7-8 with TRBJ1-6, with TRBD1 matching 8 bases. V lost 5 bases, J lost 11 bases, and 5 bases stayed unmatched. The CDR3 length is 13 residues. CDR1 SGHVS and CDR2 FQNEAQ come from the germline V gene. The CDR3 DNA reads TGTGCCAGCAGCCCGGACAGGGATACACCCCTCCACTTT. Its translation: CASSPDRDTPLHF.

CDR3 nucleotide sequence: TGTGCCAGTAGCGACAAGACGGGTCGAGTCTACGAGCAGTACTTC. This codes for CASSDKTGRVYEQYF. The chain is built from TRBV19 and TRBJ2-7; D not certain. The CDR3 spans 15 residues. Germline CDR1 and CDR2: LNHDA and SQIVND (reference sequence). The germline V and J ends were trimmed by 6 bases and 3 bases, with 18 bases remaining between them.

V and J are TRBV28 and TRBJ1-5, with TRBD1 as a possible D gene (6 bases). CDR3 size: 15 residues. Trimming shortened V by 4 bases and J by 1 base, and 11 bases separated the two germline ends. Germline CDR1 reads MDHEN; CDR2 reads SYDVKM. The CDR3: CASSSGTTSNQPQHF. CDR3 DNA: TGTGCCAGCAGTTCGGGGACAACAAGCAATCAGCCCCAGCATTTT.

V usage is TRBV2 and J usage is TRBJ2-7, with 7 bases fitting TRBD2. V was clipped by 7 bases and J by 1 base; unmatched bases: 7. CDR3 size: 14 residues. CDR1 and CDR2 (germline): SNHLY, FYNNEI. The CDR3 sequence is CASMGGTHSYEQYF. In DNA form, the CDR3 reads TGTGCCAGCATGGGAGGGACCCATTCCTACGAGCAGTACTTC.

CDR3 protein: CAWNPGQGFGYTF. CDR3 nucleotides: TGTGCCTGGAACCCGGGACAGGGGTTTGGCTACACCTTC. This sequence joins TRBV30 and TRBJ1-2; 10 positions agree with TRBD1. Trimming removed 4 bases from V and 7 bases from J; junction bases left unmatched: 6. Germline V CDR1 and CDR2: GTSNPN, SVGIG (reference sequence). The CDR3 consists of 13 residues.

This rearrangement joins TRBV5-1 to TRBJ1-6; no clear D. The CDR3 has 13 residues. Between the trimmed V and J ends, which lost 0 bases and 14 bases, there was a span of 12 bases. Looked up from germline, CDR1 is SGHRS and CDR2 is YFSETQ. The CDR3 sequence is CASSLELPRTLHF. CDR3 coding DNA: TGCGCCAGCAGCTTGGAACTGCCGAGGACCCTCCACTTT.

The chain combines TRBV7-2 with TRBJ2-7; D is ambiguous. V lost 5 bases to trimming and J lost 1 base, with 12 bases between them. The CDR3 is made up of 14 amino acids. CDR1 is SGHTA, CDR2 FQGNSA, per germline. The CDR3 sequence is CASSPHWQSYEQYF. Here the CDR3 DNA reads TGTGCCAGCAGCCCCCATTGGCAGTCCTACGAGCAGTACTTC.

This sequence joins TRBV5-6 and TRBJ2-4; 8 bases match TRBD1. Trimming removed 5 bases from V and 8 bases from J; junction bases left unmatched: 6. The CDR3 loop spans 13 amino acids. Germline values: CDR1 SGHDT, CDR2 YYEEEE. As DNA, the CDR3 is TGTGCCAGCAGTCGGACAGGGAAAGACATTCAGTACTTC. The encoded protein is CASSRTGKDIQYF.

The chain links TRBV4-3 to TRBJ2-7; perhaps TRBD2 as D (6 bases). The germline V and J ends were trimmed by 1 base and 0 bases, with 13 bases remaining between them. The germline gives CDR1 LGHNA, CDR2 YSLEER. The CDR3 sequence is 16 residues long. In DNA form, the CDR3 reads TGCGCCAGCAGCCAAGCTGATAGCGGATTCTCCTACGAGCAGTACTTC. Its protein product is CASSQADSGFSYEQYF.

The rearrangement joins TRBV5-1 to TRBJ1-4, with 8 nucleotides matching TRBD1. The CDR3 runs 14 residues. Germline V gene lookup returns CDR1 SGHRS and CDR2 YFSETQ. Trimming took 0 bases from V and 7 from J; bases not matched to a gene: 2. DNA for the CDR3: TGCGCCAGCAGCTTGGGGACAGGGTCTGAAAAACTGTTTTTT. This codes for CASSLGTGSEKLFF.

The chain combines TRBV24-1 with TRBJ2-2, with D possibly being TRBD1 (5 bases). The CDR3 is made up of 12 amino acids. Germline-derived CDR1 and CDR2 are KGHDR and SFDVKD. Trimming took 8 bases from V and 5 from J, leaving 8 bases between them. CDR3 nucleotides: TGTGCCACCAAGGGGTATACCGGGGAGCTGTTTTTT. It codes for CATKGYTGELFF.